This note documents a single T cell receptor beta chain sequence. Its antigen is not identified. This CDR3 has 13 amino acids. CDR1 is MDHEN and CDR2 is SYDVKM in the germline V gene. Trimming removed 8 bases from V and 1 base from J, with 9 bases in between. The data were taken from a study of blood T cells in healthy people across ages. Whole-study results and caveats: Underestimates were what the diversity estimates from one million T cells were considered to be. A greater number of naive CD4+ cells and higher diversity distinguished long-lived donors from aged donors. Roughly linear declines in TCR beta diversity per million T cells occurred with age.

PBMCs, at least 7 million per sample, were isolated. Sample-barcoded 5' priming and a J-beta primer mix drove a second PCR of roughly 6 to 12 cycles. One entry per CDR3 protein, called by TCRdb with MiXCR from the 5' RACE reads. The sample contains hundreds of thousands of distinct CDR3 sequences, approximately 40% of which appear only once. The chain combines TRBV28 with TRBJ2-4, with D perhaps assigned TRBD1 or TRBD2 (5 bases each). This sequence was found in an older man in good health. Sequenced: blood. The CDR3 DNA is TGTGCCAGCTTCGGGGCGGCCAAAAACATTCAGTACTTC. It is translated as CASFGAAKNIQYF.